The clone carrying this T cell receptor beta chain was detected ten times or more. The sample is drawn from a study of neurological immune-mediated disorders. Deletions cut 3 bases from V and 2 bases from J, with 14 bases between. The CDR3 sequence is 15 residues long. Germline V CDR1 and CDR2: MGHRA, YSYEKL. The time point here: longitudinal time-point 3. With 10-nucleotide random UMIs included, cDNA was synthesized by 5'RACE. TCRdb fed the 5' RACE reads into MiXCR, producing one record per CDR3 protein. The sample lists more than 95,000 distinct CDR3 sequences, 10% to 14% occurring once. This chain joins TRBV4-1 and TRBJ2-7, with D uncertain. The sample was PBMCs. This TCR was recovered from a female donor with HTLV-1-associated myelopathy (HAM/TSP). DNA of the CDR3: TGCGCCAGCAGCCACCTGTCCTCGGACCCCTACGAGCAGTACTTC. Protein product: CASSHLSSDPYEQYF.